The 18 T cell receptor beta chains given below trace back to one sample, sequenced in a study of cytomegalovirus exposure and HLA in healthy donors. The PCR used 60 Vbeta and 13 Jbeta primers. Sequencing was performed with immunoSEQ multiplex PCR; in TCRdb, only in-frame clones are kept and a portion is missing. The repertoire holds 130,000 to 150,000 clones, about 80% seen once, with 1.5% to 2% in the top ten. Input material: PBMCs. Receptors originate from a woman in her twenties or thirties in good health and CMV-seronegative.

The V gene is TRBV6-6, the J gene TRBJ2-7; tentative D call: TRBD2 (6 bases). Germline V lookup: CDR1 MNHNY, CDR2 SVGAGI (reference sequence). Trimming took off 5 bases at V and 3 bases at J, with 14 bases between the two ends. This CDR3 is built from 14 residues. The CDR3 DNA reads as TGTGCCAGCAGTCCGCGGGGTACTGGCTACGAGCAGTACTTC. Translated: CASSPRGTGYEQYF.

This clone was detected once. The gene calls are TRBV7-3 and TRBJ1-1; D remains unclear. The V gene's germline CDR1 is SGHTA and CDR2 FQGTGA. V was pared by 1 base and J by 3 bases, with 6 bases between. The CDR3 contains 13 residues. The CDR3 DNA sequence: TGTGCCAGCAGCTTAAGGGGAGACACTGAAGCTTTCTTT. This gives the protein CASSLRGDTEAFF. The whole variable domain, remainder taken from reference TRBV7-3 and TRBJ1-1, is GAGVSQTPSNKVTEKGKYVELRCDPISGHTALYWYRQSLGQGPEFLIYFQGTGAADDSGLPNDRFFAVRPEGSVSTLKIQRTERGDSAVYLCASSLRGDTEAFFGQGTRLTVV.

The V and J genes are TRBV2 and TRBJ2-3, with D perhaps matching TRBD1 (6 bases). The V gene lost 5 bases and the J gene lost 1 base, with 13 bases spanning the gap. Germline V gene sequence: CDR1 SNHLY, CDR2 FYNNEI. CDR3 length: 15 amino acids. In nucleotides, the CDR3 is TGTGCCAGCAGTCCCCCGGGACAACGCACAGATACGCAGTATTTT. It encodes CASSPPGQRTDTQYF.

The V call is TRBV9, the J call TRBJ2-7; 8 nucleotides agree with TRBD1. Germline assignment: CDR1 SGDLS and CDR2 YYNGEE. There are 15 residues in the CDR3. After removal of 4 bases from V and 3 bases from J, the junction contained 9 bases not matched to a gene. This chain's CDR3 is CASSRLTGGFYEQYF. The CDR3 DNA reads TGTGCCAGCAGCCGGCTAACAGGGGGGTTCTACGAGCAGTACTTC.

The V and J genes are TRBV2 and TRBJ1-1; no reliable D call. CDR3 length: 14 amino acids. Per the germline V gene, CDR1 is SNHLY and CDR2 is FYNNEI. The V end lost 6 bases, the J end lost 1 base, and 12 bases lay between the germline ends. In DNA form, the CDR3 reads TGTGCCAGCAGGTACGTGAGTGCGAACACTGAAGCTTTCTTT. It is translated as CASRYVSANTEAFF.

On this clone itself: Other nucleotide sequences from this sample produce the same CDR3. The chain's CDR3 is CASSRRQGYTEAFF. The CDR3 DNA sequence: TGTGCCAGCAGTAGAAGACAGGGGTACACTGAAGCTTTCTTT. J is TRBJ1-1 and V is TRBV6-5; 8 nucleotides match TRBD1. V shed 5 bases, J shed 3 bases, and the junction held 5 bases outside the gene matches. There are 14 residues in the CDR3. Germline V gives CDR1 MNHEY, CDR2 SVGAGI.

This chain connects TRBV27 to TRBJ2-5, with 13 bases identical to TRBD2. Unmatched junction bases numbered 9, after V lost 4 bases and J lost 1 base. Germline values: CDR1 MNHEY, CDR2 SMNVEV (reference sequence). The CDR3 extends over 18 amino acids. The CDR3 loop reads CASSSALRLAGGQETQYF. DNA for the CDR3: TGTGCCAGCAGTTCCGCGCTTCGACTAGCGGGGGGCCAAGAGACCCAGTACTTC.

This clone was recorded once. This chain uses TRBV9 with TRBJ1-1, with 7 bases matching TRBD1. V lost 3 bases, J lost 7 bases, and 9 bases stayed unmatched. The CDR3 has 14 residues. Germline loops: CDR1 SGDLS, CDR2 YYNGEE. The CDR3 is CASSAKQGFGEAFF. CDR3 in DNA: TGTGCCAGCAGCGCGAAACAGGGGTTCGGTGAAGCTTTCTTT. Looking up the rest from reference TRBV9 and TRBJ1-1 gives the full variable domain: DSGVTQTPKHLITATGQRVTLRCSPRSGDLSVYWYQQSLDQGLQFLIQYYNGEERAKGNILERFSAQQFPDLHSELNLSSLELGDSALYFCASSAKQGFGEAFFGQGTRLTVV.

This clone showed up just a few times. This rearrangement joins TRBV10-1 to TRBJ1-1, with D unresolved. V shed 1 base and J shed 8 bases, with 14 bases lying between them. Germline values: CDR1 WNHNN, CDR2 SYGVQD (reference sequence). The CDR3 is 14 amino acids. The CDR3 bases are TGCGCCAGCAGTGAGTTGCGTTCCCAAGCGGAAGCTTTCTTT. This codes for CASSELRSQAEAFF.

This chain connects TRBV11-2 to TRBJ1-5; no reliable D call. Germline-derived CDR1 and CDR2 are SGHAT and FQNNGV. The CDR3 has 13 amino acids. V was cut by 1 base and J by 5 bases, with 6 bases left in between. Written as DNA, the CDR3 is TGTGCCAGCAGCTTAGGGCAGTATCAGCCCCAGCATTTT. Its translation: CASSLGQYQPQHF. The full variable domain, completed using reference TRBV11-2 and TRBJ1-5, is EAGVAQSPRYKIIEKRQSVAFWCNPISGHATLYWYQQILGQGPKLLIQFQNNGVVDDSQLPKDRFSAERLKGVDSTLKIQPAKLEDSAVYLCASSLGQYQPQHFGDGTRLSIL.

The chain recombines TRBV10-3 with TRBJ2-2; D not certain. The germline V gene encodes CDR1 ENHRY and CDR2 SYGVKD. The germline V and J ends were trimmed by 6 bases and 3 bases, with 8 bases remaining between them. The CDR3 is 13 residues long. As DNA, the CDR3 is TGTGCCATCAGCCTAGTTGACACCGGGGAGCTGTTTTTT. Protein: CAISLVDTGELFF.

V and J are TRBV5-6 and TRBJ2-1, with D maybe TRBD2 (6 bases). Per germline, CDR1 SGHDT and CDR2 YYEEEE. Trimming stripped 1 base from V and 7 bases from J, with 12 bases between. This CDR3 has 14 residues. CDR3 amino acids: CASSLLRGGNEQFF. As DNA, the CDR3 is TGTGCCAGCAGCTTGTTACGGGGAGGTAATGAGCAGTTCTTC. The full variable domain, rest sourced from reference TRBV5-6 and TRBJ2-1, is DAGVTQSPTHLIKTRGQQVTLRCSPKSGHDTVSWYQQALGQGPQFIFQYYEEEERQRGNFPDRFSGHQFPNYSSELNVNALLLGDSALYLCASSLLRGGNEQFFGPGTRLTVL.

V and J are TRBV6-1 and TRBJ1-1; D unresolved. Germline V gives CDR1 MNHNS, CDR2 SASEGT. This CDR3 has 11 amino acids. V lost 1 base and J lost 11, with 8 bases in between. Here the CDR3 reads CASSEGQMAFF. As DNA, the CDR3 is TGTGCCAGCAGTGAAGGGCAGATGGCTTTCTTT.

The chain couples TRBV27 to TRBJ2-1, with 16 bases that match TRBD2. The J segment lost 7 bases and the V segment lost 5 bases, leaving 11 bases of the junction unmatched. This CDR3 is built from 18 residues. The germline V gene encodes CDR1 MNHEY and CDR2 SMNVEV (reference sequence). The CDR3 reads CASSGKGLAGGRGNEQFF. The DNA for the CDR3 is TGTGCCAGCAGTGGGAAGGGACTAGCGGGGGGGCGGGGGAATGAGCAGTTCTTC.

The J gene is TRBJ1-2, the V gene TRBV5-1, with TRBD1 matching 9 bases. CDR3 size: 15 residues. J lost 7 bases, V lost 1 base, and 8 bases had no gene match. CDR1 is SGHRS and CDR2 is YFSETQ in the germline V gene. CDR3 nucleotide sequence: TGCGCCAGCAGCTTGACACAGGGGGCTAATGTTGGCTACACCTTC. Translated: CASSLTQGANVGYTF.

The chain links TRBV9 to TRBJ2-7; 8 bases line up with TRBD1. Germline CDR1 is SGDLS and CDR2 is YYNGEE. Unmatched junction bases numbered 5, after V lost 0 bases and J lost 3 bases. The CDR3 is made up of 15 amino acids. The CDR3 DNA reads as TGTGCCAGCAGCGTAGGGACAGGGACAGGCTACGAGCAGTACTTC. Its protein is CASSVGTGTGYEQYF.

V is TRBV7-2 and J is TRBJ2-3; D ambiguous. The CDR3 contains 14 residues. Germline CDR1 and CDR2: SGHTA and FQGNSA. Between the trimmed V and J ends, which lost 0 bases and 4 bases, there was a span of 8 bases. The CDR3: CASSLALRPDTQYF. In DNA form, the CDR3 reads TGTGCCAGCAGCTTAGCCCTGCGGCCAGATACGCAGTATTTT.

The CDR3: CASSLLGAPEAFF. The CDR3, as DNA: TGTGCCAGTTCCCTTTTGGGCGCCCCTGAAGCTTTCTTT. The chain couples TRBV19 to TRBJ1-1; unclear D gene. Germline V gene data show CDR1 as LNHDA and CDR2 as SQIVND (reference sequence). The V gene lost 8 bases and the J gene lost 6 bases, with 16 bases spanning the gap. The CDR3 runs to 13 residues.